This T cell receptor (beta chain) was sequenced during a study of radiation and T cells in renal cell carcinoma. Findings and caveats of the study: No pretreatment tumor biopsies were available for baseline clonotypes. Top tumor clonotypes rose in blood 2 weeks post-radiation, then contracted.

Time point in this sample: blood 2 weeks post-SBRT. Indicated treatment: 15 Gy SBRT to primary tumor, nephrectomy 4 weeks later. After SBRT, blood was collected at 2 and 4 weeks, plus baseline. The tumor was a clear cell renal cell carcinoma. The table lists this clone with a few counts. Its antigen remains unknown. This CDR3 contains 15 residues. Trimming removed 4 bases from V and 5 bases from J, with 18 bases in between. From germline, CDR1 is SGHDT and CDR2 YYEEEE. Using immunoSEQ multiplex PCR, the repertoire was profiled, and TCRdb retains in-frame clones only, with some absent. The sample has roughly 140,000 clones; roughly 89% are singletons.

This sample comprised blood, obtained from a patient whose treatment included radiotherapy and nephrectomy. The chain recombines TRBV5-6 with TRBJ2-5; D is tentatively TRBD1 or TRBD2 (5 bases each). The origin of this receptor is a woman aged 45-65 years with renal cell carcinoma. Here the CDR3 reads CASSRHRDPRETQYF. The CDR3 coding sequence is TGTGCCAGCAGCCGCCATCGGGACCCTAGGGAGACCCAGTACTTC.